The T cell receptor (beta chain) described here comes from a study of OX40 agonist ivuxolimab in advanced cancers. V was shortened by 2 bases and J by 0 bases, with 10 bases between the two germline ends. Per the germline V gene, CDR1 is MNHNS and CDR2 is SASEGT. The CDR3 is 15 amino acids. Clones were sequenced by immunoSEQ multiplex PCR, and TCRdb holds only the in-frame ones, with some missing. The sample holds tens of thousands of clones; around 77% are singletons and the top ten take less than 25%. Sequencing was performed on CD4+ or CD8+ T cells sorted from blood, taken in a trial of the OX40 agonist ivuxolimab. This TCR was sampled from an adult with an advanced solid tumor such as melanoma, head and neck, liver or kidney cancer. The chain is built from TRBV6-1 and TRBJ1-1; no reliable D call. The CDR3 loop is CASSELNRMNTEAFF. CDR3 bases: TGTGCCAGCAGTGAACTTAACCGCATGAACACTGAAGCTTTCTTT.